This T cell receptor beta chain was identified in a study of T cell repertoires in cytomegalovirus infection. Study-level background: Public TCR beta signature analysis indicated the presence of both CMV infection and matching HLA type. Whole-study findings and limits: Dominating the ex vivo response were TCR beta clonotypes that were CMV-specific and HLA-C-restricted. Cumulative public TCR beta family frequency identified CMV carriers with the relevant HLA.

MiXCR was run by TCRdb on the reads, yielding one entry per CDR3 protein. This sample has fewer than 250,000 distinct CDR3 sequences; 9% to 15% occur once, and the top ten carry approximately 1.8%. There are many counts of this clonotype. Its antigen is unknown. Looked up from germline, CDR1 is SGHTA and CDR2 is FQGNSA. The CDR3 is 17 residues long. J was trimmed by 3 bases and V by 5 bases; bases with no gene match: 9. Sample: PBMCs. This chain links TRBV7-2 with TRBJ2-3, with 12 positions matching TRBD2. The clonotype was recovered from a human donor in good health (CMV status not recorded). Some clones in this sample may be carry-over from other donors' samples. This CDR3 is CASSTRTSGGPTDTQYF. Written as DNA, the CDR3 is TGTGCCAGCAGCACACGAACTAGCGGGGGGCCTACAGATACGCAGTATTTT.